A selection of T cell receptor beta chains follows, all from one sample in a study of cytomegalovirus exposure and HLA in healthy donors. TCRdb's copy holds only in-frame clones and misses some; the assay was immunoSEQ multiplex PCR. The sample records 120,000 or so clones, approximately 75% being singletons. Sequencing was performed on PBMCs. The receptor set was obtained from a middle-aged man in good health and CMV-seropositive. Both conserved end residues are part of each CDR3. D genes are given only for firm matches. Clone size is given for some rows only: seen once, a few or many times, or a class if the clone is expanded.

clone size: -
J gene: TRBJ1-4
D gene: -
V gene: TRBV28
CDR3 DNA: TGTGCCAGCAGTTTCCGGACCGGGACTTCCAATGAAAAACTGTTTTTT
CDR3 protein: CASSFRTGTSNEKLFF

clone size: few
J gene: TRBJ1-1
D gene: -
V gene: TRBV19
CDR3 DNA: TGTGCCAGTAGACGGGAGGGACTACGAGCTTTCTTT
CDR3 protein: CASRREGLRAFF

clone size: -
J gene: TRBJ1-1
D gene: -
V gene: TRBV6-1
CDR3 DNA: TGTGCCAGCAGTGACGGGGTCCCCAGTTACACTGAAGCTTTCTTT
CDR3 protein: CASSDGVPSYTEAFF

clone size: -
J gene: TRBJ1-2
D gene: -
V gene: TRBV6-5
CDR3 DNA: TGTGCCAGCAGTTCCATCGGGGGCTACACCTTC
CDR3 protein: CASSSIGGYTF

clone size: -
J gene: TRBJ1-4
D gene: -
V gene: TRBV4-3
CDR3 DNA: TGCGCCAGCAGCCAAGATTTCGGAGGGGTTGAACTGTTTTTT
CDR3 protein: CASSQDFGGVELFF

clone size: -
J gene: TRBJ2-2
D gene: -
V gene: TRBV7-6
CDR3 DNA: TGTGCCAGCAGCTTAGCGGGAGGACACATGAACACCGGGGAGCTGTTTTTT
CDR3 protein: CASSLAGGHMNTGELFF

clone size: -
J gene: TRBJ1-4
D gene: -
V gene: TRBV30
CDR3 DNA: TGTGCCTGGAGCGCAAAGGGGCGCGGTGGGGTTAATGAAAAACTGTTTTTT
CDR3 protein: CAWSAKGRGGVNEKLFF

clone size: -
J gene: TRBJ1-2
D gene: TRBD1
V gene: TRBV28
CDR3 DNA: TGTGCCAGCAGTTCCGAGGGGGCGCCTGTTGGCTATGGCTACACCTTC
CDR3 protein: CASSSEGAPVGYGYTF

clone size: -
J gene: TRBJ1-5
D gene: -
V gene: TRBV6-5
CDR3 DNA: TGTGCCAGCAGAAAGGGGCTCGGACAGCCCCAGCATTTT
CDR3 protein: CASRKGLGQPQHF

clone size: -
J gene: TRBJ2-3
D gene: TRBD2
V gene: TRBV18
CDR3 DNA: TGTGCCAGCTCACCAAAGGGAGCGGGGTCTACAGATACGCAGTATTTT
CDR3 protein: CASSPKGAGSTDTQYF

clone size: -
J gene: TRBJ2-3
D gene: TRBD2
V gene: TRBV7-2
CDR3 DNA: TGTGCCAGCAGCTTATCTAGCGGGAGGACCACAGATACGCAGTATTTT
CDR3 protein: CASSLSSGRTTDTQYF

clone size: -
J gene: TRBJ2-2
D gene: -
V gene: TRBV6-5
CDR3 DNA: TGTGCCAGCAGTTACTCGACGGGTGGTCGGACCGGGGAGCTGTTTTTT
CDR3 protein: CASSYSTGGRTGELFF

clone size: -
J gene: TRBJ2-1
D gene: TRBD2
V gene: TRBV6-5
CDR3 DNA: TGTGCCAGCAGCCGACTAGCGGGAGACTACAATGAGCAGTTCTTC
CDR3 protein: CASSRLAGDYNEQFF

clone size: -
J gene: TRBJ1-2
D gene: TRBD1
V gene: TRBV2
CDR3 DNA: TGTGCCAGCAGAGTGGACAGGCGTAACTATGGCTACACCTTC
CDR3 protein: CASRVDRRNYGYTF

clone size: -
J gene: TRBJ1-2
D gene: -
V gene: TRBV29-1
CDR3 DNA: TGCAGCGGGTCCACAGGGTCGGGGAACTATGGCTACCCCTTC
CDR3 protein: CSGSTGSGNYGYPF

clone size: -
J gene: TRBJ2-5
D gene: TRBD2
V gene: TRBV5-1
CDR3 DNA: TGCGCCAGCAGCTCCGGGACTAGCGGGAGAACCGGGGAGACCCAGTACTTC
CDR3 protein: CASSSGTSGRTGETQYF

clone size: few
J gene: TRBJ1-1
D gene: -
V gene: TRBV25-1
CDR3 DNA: TGTGCCAGCAGTGACAGGTTGAACACTGAAGCTTTCTTT
CDR3 protein: CASSDRLNTEAFF

clone size: -
J gene: TRBJ2-5
D gene: -
V gene: TRBV10-2
CDR3 DNA: TGCGCCAGCAGCGCTACAGGGTTCCAAGAGACCCAGTACTTC
CDR3 protein: CASSATGFQETQYF

clone size: few
J gene: TRBJ2-2
D gene: TRBD1
V gene: TRBV6-1
CDR3 DNA: TGTGCCAGCAGAGGACAGGGAGGCACCGGGGAGCTGTTTTTT
CDR3 protein: CASRGQGGTGELFF

clone size: few
J gene: TRBJ2-7
D gene: TRBD1
V gene: TRBV18
CDR3 DNA: TGTGCCAGCTCATCACGGACAGGGGATGAGCAGTACTTC
CDR3 protein: CASSSRTGDEQYF

clone size: -
J gene: TRBJ1-2
D gene: TRBD1
V gene: TRBV30
CDR3 DNA: TGTGCCTACGAAAAGGGGGCGCAGGTCTATGGCTACACCTTC
CDR3 protein: CAYEKGAQVYGYTF

clone size: -
J gene: TRBJ2-7
D gene: -
V gene: TRBV25-1
CDR3 DNA: TGTGCCAGCAGTGAGGGTGGCAGGGACGAGCAGTACTTC
CDR3 protein: CASSEGGRDEQYF

clone size: -
J gene: TRBJ1-2
D gene: -
V gene: TRBV7-2
CDR3 DNA: TGTGCCAGCAGCTTAGAGCCAGGCAGCTTCTATGGCTACACCTTC
CDR3 protein: CASSLEPGSFYGYTF

clone size: -
J gene: TRBJ2-2
D gene: -
V gene: TRBV5-1
CDR3 DNA: TGCGCCAGCAGCCAGGGGGGTGGAACCGGGGAGCTGTTTTTT
CDR3 protein: CASSQGGGTGELFF

clone size: few
J gene: TRBJ1-3
D gene: -
V gene: TRBV2
CDR3 DNA: TGTGCCAGCAGTGACTATCGGGGTTTCTCTGGAAACACCATATATTTT
CDR3 protein: CASSDYRGFSGNTIYF

clone size: -
J gene: TRBJ2-5
D gene: -
V gene: TRBV11-2
CDR3 DNA: TGTGCCAGCAGCTTAGGACTCCAGCAAGAGACCCAGTACTTC
CDR3 protein: CASSLGLQQETQYF

clone size: -
J gene: TRBJ1-5
D gene: -
V gene: TRBV6-6
CDR3 DNA: TGTGCCAGCACAAATCTGACAGGACGGCCCCAGCATTTT
CDR3 protein: CASTNLTGRPQHF

clone size: -
J gene: TRBJ1-1
D gene: -
V gene: TRBV6-6
CDR3 DNA: TGTGCCAGCAGTGCGCAGGGACTGGGAGGGAACACTGAAGCTTTCTTT
CDR3 protein: CASSAQGLGGNTEAFF

clone size: -
J gene: TRBJ1-1
D gene: -
V gene: TRBV2
CDR3 DNA: TGTGCCAGCAGTCTCACAGAAGCCAACACTGAAGCTTTCTTT
CDR3 protein: CASSLTEANTEAFF

clone size: -
J gene: TRBJ2-7
D gene: -
V gene: TRBV13
CDR3 DNA: TGTGCCAGCAGCTTAGAACCTCGGGTCGGGAGCGAGCAGTACTTC
CDR3 protein: CASSLEPRVGSEQYF

clone size: -
J gene: TRBJ2-1
D gene: TRBD2
V gene: TRBV5-4
CDR3 DNA: TGTGCCAGCAGCTACGGTACTAGCGGGAGGTTCGAGCAGTTCTTC
CDR3 protein: CASSYGTSGRFEQFF

clone size: -
J gene: TRBJ2-7
D gene: TRBD1
V gene: TRBV27
CDR3 DNA: TGTGCCAGCAGTTTCGCACGGGACAGGGCGGGCGAGCAGTACTTC
CDR3 protein: CASSFARDRAGEQYF

clone size: -
J gene: TRBJ2-5
D gene: TRBD2
V gene: TRBV4-1
CDR3 DNA: TGCGCCAGCAGCCGGGGGAGGGCCGGAGAGACCCAGTACTTC
CDR3 protein: CASSRGRAGETQYF

clone size: few
J gene: TRBJ1-1
D gene: -
V gene: TRBV6-6
CDR3 DNA: TGTGCCAGCAGCCGCGAACAGGAAATGAACACTGAAGCTTTCTTT
CDR3 protein: CASSREQEMNTEAFF

clone size: -
J gene: TRBJ1-1
D gene: TRBD1
V gene: TRBV18
CDR3 DNA: TGTGCCAGCTCATCGACAGGGGGTGAAGCTTTCTTT
CDR3 protein: CASSSTGGEAFF

clone size: -
J gene: TRBJ2-2
D gene: TRBD1
V gene: TRBV10-3
CDR3 DNA: TGTGCCATCAGCACCACTCCAGGGGGCCAGGGCACCGGGGAGCTGTTTTTT
CDR3 protein: CAISTTPGGQGTGELFF

clone size: -
J gene: TRBJ2-5
D gene: TRBD2
V gene: TRBV5-1
CDR3 DNA: TGCGCCAGCAGCTGGGGGACTAGCGGGGGCCAAGAGACCCAGTACTTC
CDR3 protein: CASSWGTSGGQETQYF

clone size: once
J gene: TRBJ1-1
D gene: -
V gene: TRBV29-1
CDR3 DNA: TGCAGCGTTGAGGGGAGGAACACTGAAGCTTTCTTT
CDR3 protein: CSVEGRNTEAFF

clone size: -
J gene: TRBJ1-5
D gene: -
V gene: TRBV6-5
CDR3 DNA: TGTGCCAGCAGTGCCCGGGAGGGTACGACTCAGCCCCAGCATTTT
CDR3 protein: CASSAREGTTQPQHF

clone size: -
J gene: TRBJ2-7
D gene: TRBD1
V gene: TRBV5-6
CDR3 DNA: TGTGCCAGCAGCTTGGGGGACAGGGGAAGCTACGAGCAGTACTTC
CDR3 protein: CASSLGDRGSYEQYF

clone size: -
J gene: TRBJ2-1
D gene: -
V gene: TRBV5-1
CDR3 DNA: TGCGCCAGCAGCCTGGAAGACTCGGAGCCCGATGAGCAGTTCTTC
CDR3 protein: CASSLEDSEPDEQFF

clone size: -
J gene: TRBJ1-1
D gene: -
V gene: TRBV10-2
CDR3 DNA: TGCGCCAGCAGTCAGGGAAACACTGAAGCTTTCTTT
CDR3 protein: CASSQGNTEAFF

clone size: -
J gene: TRBJ2-2
D gene: -
V gene: TRBV7-8
CDR3 DNA: TGTGCCAGCATTTTATTCGAGGGGGTCTACACCGGGGAGCTGTTTTTT
CDR3 protein: CASILFEGVYTGELFF

clone size: -
J gene: TRBJ1-2
D gene: TRBD1
V gene: TRBV25-1
CDR3 DNA: TGTGCCAGCAGCCTAGACAGGGTCTATGGCTACACCTTC
CDR3 protein: CASSLDRVYGYTF

clone size: -
J gene: TRBJ1-1
D gene: -
V gene: TRBV5-1
CDR3 DNA: TGCGCCAGCACCAACCCGTCGGGGAACACTGAAGCTTTCTTT
CDR3 protein: CASTNPSGNTEAFF

clone size: -
J gene: TRBJ2-7
D gene: TRBD1
V gene: TRBV5-1
CDR3 DNA: TGCGCCAGCAGCTTCGGGACAGCGAGCTCCTACGAGCAGTACTTC
CDR3 protein: CASSFGTASSYEQYF